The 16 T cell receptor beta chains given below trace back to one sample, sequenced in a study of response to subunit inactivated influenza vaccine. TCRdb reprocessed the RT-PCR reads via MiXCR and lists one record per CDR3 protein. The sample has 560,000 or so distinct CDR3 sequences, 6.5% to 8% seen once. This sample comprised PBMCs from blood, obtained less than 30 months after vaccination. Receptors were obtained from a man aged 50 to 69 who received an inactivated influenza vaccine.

The CDR3 reads CASSLTPLFSGRALNEQFF. CDR3 sequence (DNA): TGTGCCAGCAGCTTGACCCCTTTATTTAGCGGGAGGGCCTTGAATGAGCAGTTCTTC. The chain uses TRBV11-1 and TRBJ2-1; 11 bases line up with TRBD2. The CDR3 loop spans 19 amino acids. The germline V gene has CDR1 SGHAT and CDR2 FQDESV (reference sequence). V gave up 3 bases and J gave up 7 bases; unmatched junction bases: 17.

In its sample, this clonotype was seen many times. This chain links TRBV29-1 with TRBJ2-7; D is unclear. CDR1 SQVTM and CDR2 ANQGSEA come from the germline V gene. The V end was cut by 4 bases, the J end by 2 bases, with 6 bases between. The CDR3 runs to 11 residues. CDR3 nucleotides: TGCAGCGTTGGAGACACCTACGAGCAGTACTTC. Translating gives CSVGDTYEQYF.

As DNA, the CDR3 is TGTGCCAGCAGATCGTGGGAGGGTGGCAATCAGCCCCAGCATTTT. It codes for CASRSWEGGNQPQHF. The J gene is TRBJ1-5, the V gene TRBV27; D is ambiguous. Germline V gene data show CDR1 as MNHEY and CDR2 as SMNVEV (reference sequence). The CDR3 runs to 15 residues. Trimming removed 6 bases at V and 2 bases at J, with 14 bases between.

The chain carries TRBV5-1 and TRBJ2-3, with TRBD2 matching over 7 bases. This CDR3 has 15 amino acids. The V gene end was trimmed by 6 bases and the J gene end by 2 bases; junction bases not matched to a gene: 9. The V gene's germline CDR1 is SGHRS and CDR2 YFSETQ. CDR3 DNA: TGCGCCAGCACCCTGACTAGCAGCTCCACAGATACGCAGTATTTT. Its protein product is CASTLTSSSTDTQYF. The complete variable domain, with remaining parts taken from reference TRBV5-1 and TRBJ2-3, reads KAGVTQTPRYLIKTRGQQVTLSCSPISGHRSVSWYQQTPGQGLQFLFEYFSETQRNKGNFPGRFSGRQFSNSRSEMNVSTLELGDSALYLCASTLTSSSTDTQYFGPGTRLTVL.

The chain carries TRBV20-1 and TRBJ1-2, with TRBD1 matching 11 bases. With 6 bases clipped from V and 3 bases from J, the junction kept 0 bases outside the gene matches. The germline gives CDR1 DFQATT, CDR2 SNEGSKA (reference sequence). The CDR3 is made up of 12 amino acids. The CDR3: CSAGQGDYGYTF. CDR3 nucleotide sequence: TGCAGTGCGGGACAGGGGGACTATGGCTACACCTTC.

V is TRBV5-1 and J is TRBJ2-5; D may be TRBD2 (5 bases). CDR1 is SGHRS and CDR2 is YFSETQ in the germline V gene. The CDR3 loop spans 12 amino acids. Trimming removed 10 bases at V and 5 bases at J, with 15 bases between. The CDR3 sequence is CAPMWCGETQYF. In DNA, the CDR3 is TGCGCCCCCATGTGGTGCGGGGAGACCCAGTACTTC.

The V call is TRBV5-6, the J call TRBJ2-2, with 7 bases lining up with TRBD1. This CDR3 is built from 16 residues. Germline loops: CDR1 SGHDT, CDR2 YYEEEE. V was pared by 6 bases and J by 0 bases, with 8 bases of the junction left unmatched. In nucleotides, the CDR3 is TGTGCCAGCACCTCAACGACAGGGACGAACACCGGGGAGCTGTTTTTT. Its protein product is CASTSTTGTNTGELFF.

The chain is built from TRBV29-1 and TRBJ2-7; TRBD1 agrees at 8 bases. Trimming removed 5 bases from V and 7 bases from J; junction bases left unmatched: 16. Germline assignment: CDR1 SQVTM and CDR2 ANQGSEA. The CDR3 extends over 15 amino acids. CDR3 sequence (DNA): TGCAGCGTTCTCGGATCCGGACAGGGACCGGGAGAGCAGTACTTC. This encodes CSVLGSGQGPGEQYF.

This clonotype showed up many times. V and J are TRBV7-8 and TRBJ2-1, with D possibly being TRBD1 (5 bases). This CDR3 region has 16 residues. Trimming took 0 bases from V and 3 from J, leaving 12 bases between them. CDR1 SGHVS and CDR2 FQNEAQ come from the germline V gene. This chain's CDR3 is CASSLAGRGYYNEQFF. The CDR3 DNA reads TGTGCCAGCAGCTTAGCAGGAAGGGGCTACTACAATGAGCAGTTCTTC.

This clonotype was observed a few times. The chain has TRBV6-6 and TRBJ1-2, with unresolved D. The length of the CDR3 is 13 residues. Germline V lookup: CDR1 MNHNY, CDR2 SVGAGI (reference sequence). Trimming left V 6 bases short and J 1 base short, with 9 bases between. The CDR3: CASSQQSNYGYTF. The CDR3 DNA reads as TGTGCCAGCAGCCAACAGAGTAACTATGGCTACACCTTC.

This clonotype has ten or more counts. CDR3 sequence (DNA): TGCGCCAGCAGCCAGGGACTAGCGGTCTACAATGAGCAGTTCTTC. Translation: CASSQGLAVYNEQFF. J is TRBJ2-1 and V is TRBV4-3; 11 positions agree with TRBD2. The CDR3 has 15 residues. Germline trimming cut 3 bases from V and 3 bases from J; bases unmatched to any gene: 1. The V gene's germline CDR1 is LGHNA and CDR2 YSLEER.

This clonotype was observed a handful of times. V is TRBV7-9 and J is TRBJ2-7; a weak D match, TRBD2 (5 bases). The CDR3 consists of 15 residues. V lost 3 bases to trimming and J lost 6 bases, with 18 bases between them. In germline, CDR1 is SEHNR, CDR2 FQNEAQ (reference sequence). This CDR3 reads CASSFFGIWTGEQYF. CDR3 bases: TGTGCCAGCAGCTTTTTCGGGATATGGACTGGCGAGCAGTACTTC.

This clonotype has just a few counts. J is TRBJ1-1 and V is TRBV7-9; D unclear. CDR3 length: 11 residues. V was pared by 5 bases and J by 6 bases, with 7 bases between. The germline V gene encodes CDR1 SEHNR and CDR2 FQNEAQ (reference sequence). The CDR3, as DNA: TGTGCCAGCAGCGTACTACCTGAAGCTTTCTTT. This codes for CASSVLPEAFF. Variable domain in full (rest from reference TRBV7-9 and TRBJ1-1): DTGVSQNPRHKITKRGQNVTFRCDPISEHNRLYWYRQTLGQGPEFLTYFQNEAQLEKSRLLSDRFSAERPKGSFSTLEIQRTEQGDSAMYLCASSVLPEAFFGQGTRLTVV.

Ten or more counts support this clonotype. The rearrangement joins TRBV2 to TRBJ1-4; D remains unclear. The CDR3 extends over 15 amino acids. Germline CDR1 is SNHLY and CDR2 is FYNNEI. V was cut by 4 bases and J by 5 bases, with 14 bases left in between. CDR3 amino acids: CASSVSVAGNEKLFF. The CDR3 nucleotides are TGTGCCAGCAGTGTATCCGTGGCGGGAAATGAAAAACTGTTTTTT.

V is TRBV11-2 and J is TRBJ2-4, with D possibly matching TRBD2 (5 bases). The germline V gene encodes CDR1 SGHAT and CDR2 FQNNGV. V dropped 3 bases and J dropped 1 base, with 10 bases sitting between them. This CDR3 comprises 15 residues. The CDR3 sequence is CASSFSSGAKNIQYF. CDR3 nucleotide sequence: TGTGCCAGCAGCTTCAGTTCGGGGGCCAAAAACATTCAGTACTTC.

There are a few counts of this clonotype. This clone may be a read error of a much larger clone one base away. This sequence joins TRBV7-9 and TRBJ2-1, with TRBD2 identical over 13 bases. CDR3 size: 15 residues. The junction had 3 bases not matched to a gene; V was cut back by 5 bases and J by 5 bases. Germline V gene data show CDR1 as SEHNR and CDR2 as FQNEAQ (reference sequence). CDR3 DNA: TGTGCCAGCAGCCCGACTAGCGGGGGGCACAATGAGCAGTTCTTC. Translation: CASSPTSGGHNEQFF.